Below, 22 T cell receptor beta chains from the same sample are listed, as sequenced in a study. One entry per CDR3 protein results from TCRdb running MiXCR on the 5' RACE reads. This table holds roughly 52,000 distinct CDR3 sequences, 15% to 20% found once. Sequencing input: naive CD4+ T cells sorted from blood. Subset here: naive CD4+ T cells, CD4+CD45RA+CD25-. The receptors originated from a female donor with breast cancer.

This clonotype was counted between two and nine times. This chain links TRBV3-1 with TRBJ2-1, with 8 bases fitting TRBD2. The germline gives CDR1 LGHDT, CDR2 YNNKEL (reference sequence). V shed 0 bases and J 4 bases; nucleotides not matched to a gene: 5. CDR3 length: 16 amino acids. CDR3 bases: TGTGCCAGCAGCCAAGATCCGAGCGGGAGATACAATGAGCAGTTCTTC. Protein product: CASSQDPSGRYNEQFF.

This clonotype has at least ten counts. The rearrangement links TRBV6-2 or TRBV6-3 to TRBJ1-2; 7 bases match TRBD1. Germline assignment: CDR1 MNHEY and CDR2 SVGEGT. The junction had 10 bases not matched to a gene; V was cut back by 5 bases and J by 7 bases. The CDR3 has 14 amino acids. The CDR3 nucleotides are TGTGCCAGCAGTCATACACAGGGGACTAGTGGCTACACCTTC. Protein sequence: CASSHTQGTSGYTF.

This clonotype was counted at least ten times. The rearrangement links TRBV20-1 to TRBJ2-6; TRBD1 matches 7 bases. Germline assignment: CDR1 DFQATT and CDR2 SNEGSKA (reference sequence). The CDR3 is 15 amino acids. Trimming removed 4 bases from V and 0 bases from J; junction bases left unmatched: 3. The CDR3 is CSAKDRSSGANVLTF. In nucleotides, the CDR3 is TGCAGTGCTAAGGACAGGAGCTCTGGGGCCAACGTCCTGACTTTC.

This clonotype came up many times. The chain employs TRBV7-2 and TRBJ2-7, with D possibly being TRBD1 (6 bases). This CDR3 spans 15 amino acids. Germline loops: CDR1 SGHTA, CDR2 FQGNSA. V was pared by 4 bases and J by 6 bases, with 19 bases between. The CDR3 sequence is CASSSGLQWDTEQYF. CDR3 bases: TGTGCCAGCAGCTCTGGACTCCAATGGGACACCGAGCAGTACTTC.

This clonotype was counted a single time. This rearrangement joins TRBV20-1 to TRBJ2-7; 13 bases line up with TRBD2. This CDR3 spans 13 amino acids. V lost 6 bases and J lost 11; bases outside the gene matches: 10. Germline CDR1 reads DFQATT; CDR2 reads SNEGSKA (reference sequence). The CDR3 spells CSARRTSGRKKYF. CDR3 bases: TGCAGTGCCAGGCGGACTAGCGGGAGAAAGAAGTACTTC.

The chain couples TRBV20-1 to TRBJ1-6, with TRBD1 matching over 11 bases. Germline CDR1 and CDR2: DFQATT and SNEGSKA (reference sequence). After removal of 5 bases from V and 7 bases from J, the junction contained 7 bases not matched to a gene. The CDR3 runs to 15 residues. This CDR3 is CSARGQGAYNSPLHF. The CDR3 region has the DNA TGCAGTGCTCGAGGACAGGGGGCTTACAATTCACCCCTCCACTTT.

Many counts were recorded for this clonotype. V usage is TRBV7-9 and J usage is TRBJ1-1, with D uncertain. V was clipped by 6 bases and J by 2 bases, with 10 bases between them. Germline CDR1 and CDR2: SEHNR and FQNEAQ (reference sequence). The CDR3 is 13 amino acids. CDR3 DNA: TGTGCCAGCAGGTACACTTATAACACTGAAGCTTTCTTT. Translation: CASRYTYNTEAFF.

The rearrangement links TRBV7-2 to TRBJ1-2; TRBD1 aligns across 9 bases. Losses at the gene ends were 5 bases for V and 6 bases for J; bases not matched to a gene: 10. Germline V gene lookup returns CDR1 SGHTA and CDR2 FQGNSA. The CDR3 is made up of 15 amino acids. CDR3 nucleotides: TGTGCCAGCAGCCAAAGGGGACAGGGAGTGGATGGCTACACCTTC. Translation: CASSQRGQGVDGYTF.

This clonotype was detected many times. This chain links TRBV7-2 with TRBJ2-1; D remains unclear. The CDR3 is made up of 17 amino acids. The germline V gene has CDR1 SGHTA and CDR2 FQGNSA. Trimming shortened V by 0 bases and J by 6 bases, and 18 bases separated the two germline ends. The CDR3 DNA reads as TGTGCCAGCAGCTTAGCTGTAGGCCCACTTTTTCCCAATGAGCAGTTCTTC. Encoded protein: CASSLAVGPLFPNEQFF.

CDR3: CASSPTGTQETQYF. The CDR3 region has the DNA TGCGCCAGCAGCCCGACCGGAACCCAAGAGACCCAGTACTTC. The chain recombines TRBV5-1 with TRBJ2-5; D is unresolved. In germline, CDR1 is SGHRS, CDR2 YFSETQ. Trimming shortened V by 4 bases and J by 1 base, and 11 bases separated the two germline ends. The CDR3 spans 14 residues.

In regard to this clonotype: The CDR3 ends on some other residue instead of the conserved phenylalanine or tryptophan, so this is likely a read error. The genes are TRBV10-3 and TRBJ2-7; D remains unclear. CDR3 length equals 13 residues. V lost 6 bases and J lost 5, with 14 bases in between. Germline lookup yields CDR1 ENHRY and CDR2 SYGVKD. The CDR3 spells CAIRGSPNHEQYL. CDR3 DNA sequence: TGTGCCATCAGGGGCAGCCCTAACCACGAGCAGTACCTC.

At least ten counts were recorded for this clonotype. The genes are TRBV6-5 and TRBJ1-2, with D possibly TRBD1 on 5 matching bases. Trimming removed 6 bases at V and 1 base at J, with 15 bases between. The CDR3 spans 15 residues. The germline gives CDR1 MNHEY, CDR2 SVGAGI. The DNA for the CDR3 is TGTGCCAGCAGCTACCAGGGACGGATTAACTATGGCTACACCTTC. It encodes CASSYQGRINYGYTF.

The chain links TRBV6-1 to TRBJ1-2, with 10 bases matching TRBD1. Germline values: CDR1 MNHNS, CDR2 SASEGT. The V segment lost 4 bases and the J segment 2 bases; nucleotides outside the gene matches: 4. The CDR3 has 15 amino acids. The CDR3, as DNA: TGTGCCAGCAGTGCTCCGGGACAGGGGAACTATGGCTACACCTTC. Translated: CASSAPGQGNYGYTF.

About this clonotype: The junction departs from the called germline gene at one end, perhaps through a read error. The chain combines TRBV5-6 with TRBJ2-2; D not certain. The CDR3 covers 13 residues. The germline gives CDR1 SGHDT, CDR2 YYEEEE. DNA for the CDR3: TGTGCCGGCAGCTTGGTTAAGGCCGGGGAGCTGTTTTTT. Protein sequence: CAGSLVKAGELFF.

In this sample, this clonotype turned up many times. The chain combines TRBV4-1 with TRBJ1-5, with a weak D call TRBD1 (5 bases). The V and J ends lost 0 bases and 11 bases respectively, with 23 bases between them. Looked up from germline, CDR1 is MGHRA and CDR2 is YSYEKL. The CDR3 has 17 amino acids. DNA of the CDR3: TGCGCCAGCAGCCAAGATCCCCTATGGCGGGGGGTCAAGGCCCAGCATTTT. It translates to CASSQDPLWRGVKAQHF.

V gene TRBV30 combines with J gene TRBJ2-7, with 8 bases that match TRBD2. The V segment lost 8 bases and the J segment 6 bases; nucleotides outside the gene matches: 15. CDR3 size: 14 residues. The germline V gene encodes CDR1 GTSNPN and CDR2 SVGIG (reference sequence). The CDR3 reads CARGGGLAGGEQYF. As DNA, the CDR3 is TGTGCCCGGGGAGGAGGACTAGCTGGAGGCGAGCAGTACTTC.

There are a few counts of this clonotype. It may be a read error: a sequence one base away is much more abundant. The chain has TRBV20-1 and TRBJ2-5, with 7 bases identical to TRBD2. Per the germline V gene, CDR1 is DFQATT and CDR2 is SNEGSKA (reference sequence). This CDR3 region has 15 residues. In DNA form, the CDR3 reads TGCAGTGCAGGAAGGCTAGCGGAGACACAAGAGACCCTGTACTTC. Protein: CSAGRLAETQETLYF.

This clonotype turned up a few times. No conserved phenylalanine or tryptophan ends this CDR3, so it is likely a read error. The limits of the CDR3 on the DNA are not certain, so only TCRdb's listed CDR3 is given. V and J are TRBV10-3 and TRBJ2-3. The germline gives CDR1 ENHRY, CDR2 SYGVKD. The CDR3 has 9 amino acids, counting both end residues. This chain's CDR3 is CAISESGSN.

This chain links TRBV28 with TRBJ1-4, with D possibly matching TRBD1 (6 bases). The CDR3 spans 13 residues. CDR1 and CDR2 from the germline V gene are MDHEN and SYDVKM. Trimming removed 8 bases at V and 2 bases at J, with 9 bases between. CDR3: CASHRATNEKLFF. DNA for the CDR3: TGTGCCAGCCACAGGGCTACTAATGAAAAACTGTTTTTT. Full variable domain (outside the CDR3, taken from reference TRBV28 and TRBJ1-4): DVKVTQSSRYLVKRTGEKVFLECVQDMDHENMFWYRQDPGLGLRLIYFSYDVKMKEKGDIPEGYSVSREKKERFSLILESASTNQTSMYLCASHRATNEKLFFGSGTQLSVL.

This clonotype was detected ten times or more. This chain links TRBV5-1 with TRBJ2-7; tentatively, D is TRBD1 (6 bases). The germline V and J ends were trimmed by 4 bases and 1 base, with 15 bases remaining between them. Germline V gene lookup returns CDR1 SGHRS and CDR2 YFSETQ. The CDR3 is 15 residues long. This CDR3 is CASSVTGPYSYEQYF. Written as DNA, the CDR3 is TGCGCCAGCAGCGTCACAGGGCCCTATTCCTACGAGCAGTACTTC.

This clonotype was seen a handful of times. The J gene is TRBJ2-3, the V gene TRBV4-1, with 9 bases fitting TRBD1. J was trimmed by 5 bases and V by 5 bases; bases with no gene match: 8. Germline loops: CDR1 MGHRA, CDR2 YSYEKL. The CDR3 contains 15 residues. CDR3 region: CASSSGTGFEDTQYF. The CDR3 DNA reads TGCGCCAGCAGCTCCGGGACAGGGTTCGAAGATACGCAGTATTTT.

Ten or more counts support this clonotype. The CDR3 is CASSFGQNSNQPQHF. The CDR3 DNA follows: TGCGCCAGCAGCTTCGGACAGAATAGCAATCAGCCCCAGCATTTT. The J gene is TRBJ1-5, the V gene TRBV5-1, with TRBD1 as a possible D gene (6 bases). The V gene's germline CDR1 is SGHRS and CDR2 YFSETQ. The CDR3 covers 15 residues. V lost 2 bases and J 0 bases, leaving 9 bases between the germline ends.